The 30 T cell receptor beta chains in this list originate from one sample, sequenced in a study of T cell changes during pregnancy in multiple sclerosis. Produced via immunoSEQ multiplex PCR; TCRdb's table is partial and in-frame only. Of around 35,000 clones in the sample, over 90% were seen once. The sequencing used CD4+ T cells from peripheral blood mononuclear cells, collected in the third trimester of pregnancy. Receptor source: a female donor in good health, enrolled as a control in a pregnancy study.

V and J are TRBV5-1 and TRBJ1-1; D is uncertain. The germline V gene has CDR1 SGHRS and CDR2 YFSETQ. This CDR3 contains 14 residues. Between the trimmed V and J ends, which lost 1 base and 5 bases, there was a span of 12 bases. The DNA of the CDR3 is TGCGCCAGCAGCTTGTCGGACTTAGTTACTGAAGCTTTCTTT. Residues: CASSLSDLVTEAFF.

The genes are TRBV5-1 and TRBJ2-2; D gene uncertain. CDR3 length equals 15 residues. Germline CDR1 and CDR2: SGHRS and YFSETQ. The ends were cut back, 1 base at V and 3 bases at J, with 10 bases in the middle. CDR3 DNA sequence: TGCGCCAGCAGCTTGTATGCGGCAGACACCGGGGAGCTGTTTTTT. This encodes CASSLYAADTGELFF.

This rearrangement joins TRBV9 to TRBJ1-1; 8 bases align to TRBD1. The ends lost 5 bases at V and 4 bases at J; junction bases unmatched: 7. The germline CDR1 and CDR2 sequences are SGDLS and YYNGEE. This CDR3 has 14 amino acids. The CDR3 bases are TGTGCCAGCAGTGTTCAGGGGACAGGCACTGAAGCTTTCTTT. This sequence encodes CASSVQGTGTEAFF.

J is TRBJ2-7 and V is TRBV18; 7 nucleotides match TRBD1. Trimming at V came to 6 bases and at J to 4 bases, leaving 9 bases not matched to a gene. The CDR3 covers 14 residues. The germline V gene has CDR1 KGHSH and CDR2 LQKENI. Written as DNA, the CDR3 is TGTGCCAGCTCCCCAACGACAGGGAAATACGAGCAGTACTTC. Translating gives CASSPTTGKYEQYF.

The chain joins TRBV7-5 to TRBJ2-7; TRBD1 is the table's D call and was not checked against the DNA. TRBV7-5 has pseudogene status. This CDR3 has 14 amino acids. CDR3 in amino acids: CARSLAQVRGEQYF. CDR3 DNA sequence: TGTGCCAGAAGCTTAGCCCAAGTCAGGGGCGAGCAGTACTTC.

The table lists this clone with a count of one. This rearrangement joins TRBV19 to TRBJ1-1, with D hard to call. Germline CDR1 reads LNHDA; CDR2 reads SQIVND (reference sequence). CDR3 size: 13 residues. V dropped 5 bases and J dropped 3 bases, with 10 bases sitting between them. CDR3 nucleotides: TGTGCCAGTAGTGTGAAGAGGGACACTGAAGCTTTCTTT. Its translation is CASSVKRDTEAFF.

DNA for the CDR3: TGTGCCAGCAGTTACCGCGGGCCCGGGGCCAACGTCCTGACTTTC. It specifies CASSYRGPGANVLTF. The rearrangement links TRBV27 to TRBJ2-6, with D tentatively TRBD2 (5 bases). CDR3 length equals 15 residues. Germline values: CDR1 MNHEY, CDR2 SMNVEV (reference sequence). V was shortened by 4 bases and J by 4 bases, with 11 bases between the two germline ends.

The CDR3 loop is CASSSRRGFGEQYF. In nucleotides, the CDR3 is TGTGCCAGCAGCTCCCGTCGGGGGTTCGGGGAGCAGTACTTC. V gene TRBV7-2 combines with J gene TRBJ2-7; weak D call: TRBD2 (6 bases). The V gene's germline CDR1 is SGHTA and CDR2 FQGNSA. V gave up 4 bases and J gave up 7 bases, with 17 bases separating them. CDR3 length: 14 amino acids.

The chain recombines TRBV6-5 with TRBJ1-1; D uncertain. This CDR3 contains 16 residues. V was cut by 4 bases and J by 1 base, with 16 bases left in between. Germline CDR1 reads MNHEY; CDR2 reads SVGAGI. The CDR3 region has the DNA TGTGCCAGCAGTTCCTCCAGGCCCCGTGCGAACACTGAAGCTTTCTTT. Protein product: CASSSSRPRANTEAFF.

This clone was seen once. The CDR3 here is CASQGMGNQPQHF. CDR3 DNA: TGTGCCAGCCAGGGGATGGGCAATCAGCCCCAGCATTTT. J is TRBJ1-5 and V is TRBV28; maybe TRBD1 (6 bases). The CDR3 spans 13 residues. V lost 8 bases and J lost 2, with 10 bases in between. The germline gives CDR1 MDHEN, CDR2 SYDVKM.

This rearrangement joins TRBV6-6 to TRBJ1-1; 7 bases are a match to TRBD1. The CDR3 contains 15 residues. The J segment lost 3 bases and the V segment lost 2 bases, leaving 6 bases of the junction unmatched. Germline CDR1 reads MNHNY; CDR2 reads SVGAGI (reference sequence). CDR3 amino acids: CASSYGTARDTEAFF. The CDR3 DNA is TGTGCCAGCAGTTACGGGACAGCCCGGGACACTGAAGCTTTCTTT.

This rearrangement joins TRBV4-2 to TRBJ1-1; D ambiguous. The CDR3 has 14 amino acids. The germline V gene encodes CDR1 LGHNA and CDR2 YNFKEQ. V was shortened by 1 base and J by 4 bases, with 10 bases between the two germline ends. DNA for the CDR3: TGTGCCAGCAGCCAAGTTGGGAGTATCACTGAAGCTTTCTTT. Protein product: CASSQVGSITEAFF.

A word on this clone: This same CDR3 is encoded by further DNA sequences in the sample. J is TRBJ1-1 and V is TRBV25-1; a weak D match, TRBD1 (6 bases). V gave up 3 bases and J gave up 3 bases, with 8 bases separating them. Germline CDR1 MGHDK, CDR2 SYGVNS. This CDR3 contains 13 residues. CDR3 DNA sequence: TGTGCCAGCAGTGAGCAGGGGCACACTGAAGCTTTCTTT. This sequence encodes CASSEQGHTEAFF.

The DNA of the CDR3 is TGTGCCAGCTCACTCACAGGGACCCCTAATGAAAAACTGTTTTTT. Translated: CASSLTGTPNEKLFF. V and J are TRBV18 and TRBJ1-4; a possible D gene is TRBD1 (6 bases). CDR3 length: 15 amino acids. The V gene's germline CDR1 is KGHSH and CDR2 LQKENI. The V and J ends lost 4 bases and 3 bases respectively, with 12 bases between them.

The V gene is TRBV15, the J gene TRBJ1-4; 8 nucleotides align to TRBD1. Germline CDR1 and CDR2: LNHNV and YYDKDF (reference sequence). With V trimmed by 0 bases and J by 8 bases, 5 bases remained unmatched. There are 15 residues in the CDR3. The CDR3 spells CATSRDRTGGEKLFF. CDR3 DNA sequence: TGTGCCACCAGCAGAGATCGTACAGGGGGAGAAAAACTGTTTTTT.

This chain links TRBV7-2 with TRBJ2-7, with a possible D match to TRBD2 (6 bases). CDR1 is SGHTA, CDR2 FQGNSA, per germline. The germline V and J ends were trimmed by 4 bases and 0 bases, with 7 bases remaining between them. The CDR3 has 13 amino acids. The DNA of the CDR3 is TGTGCCAGCAGCTCTAGCGTCTCCTACGAGCAGTACTTC. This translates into CASSSSVSYEQYF.

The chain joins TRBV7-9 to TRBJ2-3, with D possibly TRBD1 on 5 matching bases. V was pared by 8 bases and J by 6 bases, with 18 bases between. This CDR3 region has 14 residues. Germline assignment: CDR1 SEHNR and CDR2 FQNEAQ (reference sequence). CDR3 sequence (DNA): TGTGCCAGCGGTAGGGGCTTCGGAGTGGATACGCAGTATTTT. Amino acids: CASGRGFGVDTQYF.

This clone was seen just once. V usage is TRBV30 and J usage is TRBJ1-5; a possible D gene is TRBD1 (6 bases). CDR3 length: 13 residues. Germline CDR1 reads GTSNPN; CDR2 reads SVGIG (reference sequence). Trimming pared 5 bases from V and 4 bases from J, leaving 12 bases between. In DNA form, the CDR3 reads TGTGCCTGGTCCCCAGGGGAAAATCAGCCCCAGCATTTT. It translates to CAWSPGENQPQHF.

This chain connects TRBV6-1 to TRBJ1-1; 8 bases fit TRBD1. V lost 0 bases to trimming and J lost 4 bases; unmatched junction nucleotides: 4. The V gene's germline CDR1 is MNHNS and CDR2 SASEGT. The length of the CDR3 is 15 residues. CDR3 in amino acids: CASSEATRGPTEAFF. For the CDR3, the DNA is TGTGCCAGCAGTGAAGCAACCAGGGGGCCCACTGAAGCTTTCTTT.

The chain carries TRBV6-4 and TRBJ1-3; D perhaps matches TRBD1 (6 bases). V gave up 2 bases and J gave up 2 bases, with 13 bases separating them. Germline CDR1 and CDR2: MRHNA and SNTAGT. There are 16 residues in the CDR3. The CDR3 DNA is TGTGCCAGCAGTGACAAGGCAGGGGTCCCTGGAAACACCATATATTTT. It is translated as CASSDKAGVPGNTIYF.

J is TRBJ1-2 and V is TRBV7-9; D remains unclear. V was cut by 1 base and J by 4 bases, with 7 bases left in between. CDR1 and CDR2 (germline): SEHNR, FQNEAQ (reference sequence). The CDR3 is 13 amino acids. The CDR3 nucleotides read TGTGCCAGCAGCTTAGTCGACTTCTATGGCTACACCTTC. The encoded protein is CASSLVDFYGYTF.

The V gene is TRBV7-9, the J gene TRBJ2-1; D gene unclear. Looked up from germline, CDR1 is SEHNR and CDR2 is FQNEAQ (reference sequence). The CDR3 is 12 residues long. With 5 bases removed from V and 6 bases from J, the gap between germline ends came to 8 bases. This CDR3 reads CASSPSTNEQFF. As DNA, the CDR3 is TGTGCCAGCAGCCCGTCTACCAATGAGCAGTTCTTC.

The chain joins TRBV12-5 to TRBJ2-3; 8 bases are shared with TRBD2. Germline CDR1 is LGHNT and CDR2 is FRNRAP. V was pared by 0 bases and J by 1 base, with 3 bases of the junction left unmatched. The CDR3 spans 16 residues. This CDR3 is CASGLVRRGGTDTQYF. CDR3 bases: TGTGCTAGTGGTTTGGTAAGGCGGGGGGGCACAGATACGCAGTATTTT.

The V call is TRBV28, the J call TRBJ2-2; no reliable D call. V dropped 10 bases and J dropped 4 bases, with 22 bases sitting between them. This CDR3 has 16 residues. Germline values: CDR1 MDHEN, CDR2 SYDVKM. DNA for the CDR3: TGTGCCACCAAAAAATACCCAGGTTTGGGCACCGGGGAGCTGTTTTTT. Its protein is CATKKYPGLGTGELFF. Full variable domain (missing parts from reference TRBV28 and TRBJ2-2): DVKVTQSSRYLVKRTGEKVFLECVQDMDHENMFWYRQDPGLGLRLIYFSYDVKMKEKGDIPEGYSVSREKKERFSLILESASTNQTSMYLCATKKYPGLGTGELFFGEGSRLTVL.

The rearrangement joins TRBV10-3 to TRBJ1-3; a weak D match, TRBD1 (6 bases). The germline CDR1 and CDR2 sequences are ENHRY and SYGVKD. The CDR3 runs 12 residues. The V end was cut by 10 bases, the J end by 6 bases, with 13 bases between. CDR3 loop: CATQGYKNTIYF. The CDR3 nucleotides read TGTGCCACCCAGGGGTATAAAAACACCATATATTTT.

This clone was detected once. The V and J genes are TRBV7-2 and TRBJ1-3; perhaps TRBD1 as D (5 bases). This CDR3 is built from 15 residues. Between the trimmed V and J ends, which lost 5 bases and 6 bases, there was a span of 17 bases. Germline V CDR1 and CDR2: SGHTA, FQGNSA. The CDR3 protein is CASSRHGVGENTIYF. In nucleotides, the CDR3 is TGTGCCAGCAGCCGTCATGGGGTAGGGGAAAACACCATATATTTT.

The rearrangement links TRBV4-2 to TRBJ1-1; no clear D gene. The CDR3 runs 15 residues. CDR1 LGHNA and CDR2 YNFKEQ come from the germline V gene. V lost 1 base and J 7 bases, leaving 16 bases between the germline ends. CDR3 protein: CASSQVSGKGSEAFF. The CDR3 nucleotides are TGTGCCAGCAGCCAAGTGTCGGGGAAAGGGAGTGAAGCTTTCTTT.

The CDR3 coding sequence is TGTGCCAGCAGCGACGGACAGCTCACAGATACGCAGTATTTT. This gives the protein CASSDGQLTDTQYF. This rearrangement joins TRBV9 to TRBJ2-3, with a weak D call TRBD1 (6 bases). V shed 3 bases and J shed 2 bases, with 10 bases lying between them. Germline CDR1 and CDR2: SGDLS and YYNGEE. The length of the CDR3 is 14 residues.

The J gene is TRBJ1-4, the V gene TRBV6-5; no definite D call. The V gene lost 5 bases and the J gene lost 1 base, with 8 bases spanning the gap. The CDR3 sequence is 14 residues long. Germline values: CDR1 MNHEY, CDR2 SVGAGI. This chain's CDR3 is CASSGSGTNEKLFF. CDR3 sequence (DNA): TGTGCCAGCAGTGGCAGTGGAACTAATGAAAAACTGTTTTTT.

The CDR3 DNA sequence: TGTGCCCCTCTAGCGGCCTCCTACAATGAGCAGTTCTTC. Translation: CAPLAASYNEQFF. The J gene is TRBJ2-1, the V gene TRBV27, with 7 bases identical to TRBD2. V gave up 11 bases and J gave up 0 bases; unmatched junction bases: 4. CDR1 and CDR2 (germline): MNHEY, SMNVEV (reference sequence). The CDR3 has 13 residues.